This T cell receptor (beta chain) was captured by sequencing in a study of CD8 T cell repertoires and HIV-1 epitope variants. About the study: T cells were stimulated with Twenty-five Gag and Nef peptides separately. Whole-study results and caveats: This assay reports beta chains of antigen-expanded cells, not T cell function.

The CDR3 is 11 residues long. Germline V gene data show CDR1 as DFQATT and CDR2 as SNEGSKA (reference sequence). Between the trimmed V and J ends, which lost 6 bases and 5 bases, there was a span of 10 bases. On this clone itself: No antigen is known for it.

The protocol was immunoSEQ multiplex PCR, while the TCRdb copy is restricted to in-frame clones and leaves out a portion. The sample holds thousands of clones, over 60% seen once. The material sequenced was cultured CD8+ T cells derived from PBMCs. The chain carries TRBV20-1 and TRBJ2-5; D not certain. This TCR was recovered from a male donor with HIV. This CDR3 is CSALNGETQYF. In DNA, the CDR3 is TGCAGTGCCCTAAACGGGGAGACCCAGTACTTC.